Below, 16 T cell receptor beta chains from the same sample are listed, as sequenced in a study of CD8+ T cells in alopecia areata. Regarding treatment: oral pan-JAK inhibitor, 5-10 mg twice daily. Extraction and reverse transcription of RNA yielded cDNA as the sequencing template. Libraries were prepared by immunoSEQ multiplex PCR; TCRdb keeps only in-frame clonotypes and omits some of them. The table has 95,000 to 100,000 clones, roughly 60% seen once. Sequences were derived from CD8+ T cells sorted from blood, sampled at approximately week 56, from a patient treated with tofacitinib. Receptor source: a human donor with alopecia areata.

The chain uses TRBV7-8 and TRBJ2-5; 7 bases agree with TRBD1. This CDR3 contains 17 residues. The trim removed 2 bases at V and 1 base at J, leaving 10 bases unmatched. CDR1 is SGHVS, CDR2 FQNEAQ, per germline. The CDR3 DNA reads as TGTGCCAGCAGCTTAACGGGACAGTGGCCCATCCAAGAGACCCAGTACTTC. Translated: CASSLTGQWPIQETQYF.

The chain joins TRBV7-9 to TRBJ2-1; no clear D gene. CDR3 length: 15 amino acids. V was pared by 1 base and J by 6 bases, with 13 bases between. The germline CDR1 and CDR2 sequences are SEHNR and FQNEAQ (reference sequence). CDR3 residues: CASSLGLGSINEQFF. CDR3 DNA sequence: TGTGCCAGCAGCTTAGGTTTAGGCAGCATCAATGAGCAGTTCTTC.

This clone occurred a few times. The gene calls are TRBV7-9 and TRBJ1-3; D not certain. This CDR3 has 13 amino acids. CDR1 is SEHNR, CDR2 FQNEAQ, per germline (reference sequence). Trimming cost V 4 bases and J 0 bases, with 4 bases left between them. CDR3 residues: CASSYLSGNTIYF. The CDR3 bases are TGTGCCAGCAGCTACCTCTCTGGAAACACCATATATTTT. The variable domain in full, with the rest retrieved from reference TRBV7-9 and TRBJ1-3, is DTGVSQNPRHKITKRGQNVTFRCDPISEHNRLYWYRQTLGQGPEFLTYFQNEAQLEKSRLLSDRFSAERPKGSFSTLEIQRTEQGDSAMYLCASSYLSGNTIYFGEGSWLTVV.

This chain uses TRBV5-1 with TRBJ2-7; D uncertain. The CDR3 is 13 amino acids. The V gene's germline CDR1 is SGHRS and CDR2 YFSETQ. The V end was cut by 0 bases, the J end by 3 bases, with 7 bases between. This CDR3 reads CASSLVGFYEQYF. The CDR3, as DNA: TGCGCCAGCAGCTTGGTGGGTTTCTACGAGCAGTACTTC.

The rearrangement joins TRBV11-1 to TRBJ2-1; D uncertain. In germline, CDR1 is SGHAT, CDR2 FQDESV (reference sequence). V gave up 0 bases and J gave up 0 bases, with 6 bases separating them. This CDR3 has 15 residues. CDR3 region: CASSLAGSSYNEQFF. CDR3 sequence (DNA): TGTGCCAGCAGCTTAGCGGGGTCCTCCTACAATGAGCAGTTCTTC.

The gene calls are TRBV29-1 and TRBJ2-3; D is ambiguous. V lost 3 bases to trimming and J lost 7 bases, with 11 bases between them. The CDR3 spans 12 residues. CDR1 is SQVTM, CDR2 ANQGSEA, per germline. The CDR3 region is CSVEWRRNTQYF. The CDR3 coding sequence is TGCAGCGTTGAGTGGCGACGAAATACGCAGTATTTT.

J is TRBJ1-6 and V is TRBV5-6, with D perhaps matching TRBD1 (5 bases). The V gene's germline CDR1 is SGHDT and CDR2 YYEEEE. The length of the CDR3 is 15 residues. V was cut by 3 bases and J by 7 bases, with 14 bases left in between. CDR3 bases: TGTGCCAGCAGCTATGGGACGGGCACAAATTCACCCCTCCACTTT. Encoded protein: CASSYGTGTNSPLHF.

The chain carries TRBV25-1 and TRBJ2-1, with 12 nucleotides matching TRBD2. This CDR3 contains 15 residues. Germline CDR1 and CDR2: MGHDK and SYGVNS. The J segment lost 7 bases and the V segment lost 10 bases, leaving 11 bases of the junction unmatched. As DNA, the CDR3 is TGTGCCATCGAAACAGAGACTAGCGGGGGAAATGAGCAGTTCTTC. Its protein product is CAIETETSGGNEQFF.

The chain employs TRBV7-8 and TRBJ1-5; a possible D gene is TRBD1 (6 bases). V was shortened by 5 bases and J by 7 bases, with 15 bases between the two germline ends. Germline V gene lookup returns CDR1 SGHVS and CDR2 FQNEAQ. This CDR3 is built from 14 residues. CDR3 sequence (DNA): TGTGCCAGCAGCCCGGAGGGGGGTACCCAGCCCCAGCATTTT. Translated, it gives CASSPEGGTQPQHF.

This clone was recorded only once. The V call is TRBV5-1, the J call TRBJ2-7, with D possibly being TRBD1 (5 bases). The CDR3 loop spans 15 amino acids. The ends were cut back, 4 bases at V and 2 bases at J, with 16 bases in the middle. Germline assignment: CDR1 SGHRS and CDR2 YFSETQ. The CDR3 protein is CASSPETVPTYEQYF. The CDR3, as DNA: TGCGCCAGCAGCCCTGAGACAGTTCCCACCTACGAGCAGTACTTC.

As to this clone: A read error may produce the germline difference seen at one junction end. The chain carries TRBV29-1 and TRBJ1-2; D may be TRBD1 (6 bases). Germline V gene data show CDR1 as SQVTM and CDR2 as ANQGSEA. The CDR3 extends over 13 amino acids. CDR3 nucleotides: TGCAGCGCTGAACACAGGGTTAGCTATGGCTACACCTTC. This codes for CSAEHRVSYGYTF.

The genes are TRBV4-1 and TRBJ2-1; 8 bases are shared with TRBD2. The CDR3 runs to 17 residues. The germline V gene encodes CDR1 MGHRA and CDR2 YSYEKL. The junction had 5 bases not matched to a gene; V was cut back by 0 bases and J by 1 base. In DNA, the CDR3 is TGCGCCAGCAGCCAAGATTGGTCGGGGGGGTCCTACAATGAGCAGTTCTTC. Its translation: CASSQDWSGGSYNEQFF.

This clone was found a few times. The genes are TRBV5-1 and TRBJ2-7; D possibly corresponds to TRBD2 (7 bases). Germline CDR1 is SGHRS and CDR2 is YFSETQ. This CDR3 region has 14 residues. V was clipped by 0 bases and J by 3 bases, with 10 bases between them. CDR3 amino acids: CASSLAGDYYEQYF. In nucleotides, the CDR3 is TGCGCCAGCAGCTTGGCAGGGGACTACTACGAGCAGTACTTC.

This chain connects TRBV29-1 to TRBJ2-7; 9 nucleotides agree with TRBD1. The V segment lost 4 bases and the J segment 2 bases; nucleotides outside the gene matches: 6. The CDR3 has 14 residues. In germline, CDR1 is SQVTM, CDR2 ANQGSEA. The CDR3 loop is CSVGPGQGPYEQYF. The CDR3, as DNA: TGCAGCGTTGGTCCGGGACAGGGTCCCTACGAGCAGTACTTC.

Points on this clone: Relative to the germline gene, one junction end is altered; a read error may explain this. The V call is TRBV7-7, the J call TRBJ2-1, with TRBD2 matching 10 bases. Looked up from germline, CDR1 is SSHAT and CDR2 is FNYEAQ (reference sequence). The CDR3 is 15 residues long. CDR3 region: CASSLGTSDNNEQFF. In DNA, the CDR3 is TGTGCTAGCAGCTTAGGGACTAGCGATAACAATGAGCAGTTCTTC.

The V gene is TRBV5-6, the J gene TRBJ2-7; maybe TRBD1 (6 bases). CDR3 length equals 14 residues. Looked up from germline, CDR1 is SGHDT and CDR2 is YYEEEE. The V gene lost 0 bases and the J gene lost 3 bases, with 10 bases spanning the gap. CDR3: CASSLGTASYEQYF. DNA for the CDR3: TGTGCCAGCAGCTTGGGGACAGCAAGCTACGAGCAGTACTTC.